One sample yielded the 17 T cell receptor beta chains listed below, sequenced in a study of cytomegalovirus exposure and HLA in healthy donors (dated by TCRdb to the late 2010s). Library method: the immunoSEQ multiplex PCR assay. For the multiplex PCR, a mixture combining 60 forward primers for TCR Vbeta segments and 13 reverse primers for TCR Jbeta segments was used. TCRdb stores this immuneACCESS table with in-frame sequences only. Part of the clones is absent; in the studies checked, under half of the shortfall reflects unresolved V genes, and no reason is known for the rest. This sample is represented by 200,000 to 250,000 clones; more than 75% of them were singletons. 5% to 6% of the sample rests with the top ten. Source material: PBMCs. Receptors were obtained from a woman between 40 and 50 years old in good health and CMV-seropositive.

Details on this clone: Germline and junction disagree at one end, which may indicate a read error. Distinct nucleotide sequences in the sample also encode this CDR3. The V and J genes are TRBV19 and TRBJ1-1; a weak D match, TRBD1 (6 bases). The CDR3 totals 13 residues. Germline values: CDR1 LNHDA, CDR2 SQIVND (reference sequence). CDR3 in amino acids: CASSKTGYTEAFF. In nucleotides, the CDR3 is TGCGCCAGTAGTAAGACAGGCTATACTGAAGCTTTCTTT.

The V call is TRBV7-8, the J call TRBJ1-2; the D gene is possibly TRBD1 (5 bases). Between the trimmed V and J ends, which lost 8 bases and 8 bases, there was a span of 15 bases. The CDR3 covers 12 residues. Germline lookup yields CDR1 SGHVS and CDR2 FQNEAQ. This CDR3 reads CASSIGHPGYTF. The CDR3, as DNA: TGTGCCAGCTCCATCGGACATCCCGGCTACACCTTC.

V gene TRBV11-3 combines with J gene TRBJ2-5; D may be TRBD2 (6 bases). Trimming pared 5 bases from V and 0 bases from J, leaving 10 bases between. The V gene's germline CDR1 is SGHNT and CDR2 YENEEA. There are 14 residues in the CDR3. The CDR3 here is CASSPRDYQETQYF. As DNA, the CDR3 is TGTGCCAGCAGCCCCCGGGACTACCAAGAGACCCAGTACTTC. Combining the CDR3 with reference TRBV11-3 and TRBJ2-5 gives the whole variable domain EAGVVQSPRYKIIEKKQPVAFWCNPISGHNTLYWYLQNLGQGPELLIRYENEEAVDDSQLPKDRFSAERLKGVDSTLKIQPAELGDSAVYLCASSPRDYQETQYFGPGTRLLVL.

J is TRBJ1-5 and V is TRBV6-6; TRBD1 is a possible D gene (6 bases). CDR3 length: 16 amino acids. In germline, CDR1 is MNHNY, CDR2 SVGAGI (reference sequence). Trimming cost V 4 bases and J 0 bases, with 13 bases left between them. As DNA, the CDR3 is TGTGCCAGCAGTTCGCCTGGACAGCTTAGCAATCAGCCCCAGCATTTT. It yields the protein CASSSPGQLSNQPQHF.

This clone appeared a single time. The CDR3 is CAWSEGSGLFEQYF. The CDR3 nucleotides read TGTGCCTGGAGTGAGGGTAGCGGGCTCTTCGAGCAGTACTTC. The rearrangement joins TRBV30 to TRBJ2-7, with 7 bases matching TRBD2. J was trimmed by 6 bases and V by 1 base; bases with no gene match: 9. This CDR3 contains 14 residues. The germline gives CDR1 GTSNPN, CDR2 SVGIG (reference sequence).

This chain connects TRBV11-2 to TRBJ2-1; D is possibly TRBD2 (6 bases). CDR3 length: 20 amino acids. Germline V gene sequence: CDR1 SGHAT, CDR2 FQNNGV. V dropped 0 bases and J dropped 7 bases, with 28 bases sitting between them. CDR3 sequence (DNA): TGTGCCAGCAGCTTAGATAGGTGGGGAGGAGGCGGTACAGAAGGAAATGAGCAGTTCTTC. Translating it yields CASSLDRWGGGGTEGNEQFF.

This sequence joins TRBV11-2 and TRBJ2-2; TRBD2 agrees at 9 bases. Germline CDR1 reads SGHAT; CDR2 reads FQNNGV. There are 15 residues in the CDR3. V shed 5 bases, J shed 7 bases, and the junction held 8 bases outside the gene matches. The CDR3 loop is CASSPRGRGGGELFF. For the CDR3, the DNA is TGTGCCAGCAGCCCTCGCGGGCGGGGGGGCGGGGAGCTGTTTTTT.

This clone was detected only a few times. The chain recombines TRBV4-1 with TRBJ2-1; TRBD2 agrees at 12 bases. CDR1 is MGHRA and CDR2 is YSYEKL in the germline V gene. The CDR3 has 18 residues. The V segment lost 5 bases and the J segment 2 bases; nucleotides outside the gene matches: 10. The CDR3 DNA sequence: TGCGCCAGCAGCACTTATTGGCTAGCGGGAGGGCCCTACAATGAGCAGTTCTTC. This translates into CASSTYWLAGGPYNEQFF.

The rearrangement links TRBV28 to TRBJ2-7; 9 nucleotides align to TRBD2. The CDR3 extends over 16 amino acids. Trimming removed 1 base from V and 2 bases from J; junction bases left unmatched: 6. In germline, CDR1 is MDHEN, CDR2 SYDVKM. The CDR3 DNA sequence: TGTGCCAGCAGTTTATTGGGCGGGAGGGCCCCCTACGAGCAGTACTTC. Translating it yields CASSLLGGRAPYEQYF.

V gene TRBV10-3 combines with J gene TRBJ1-2; the D gene is possibly TRBD1 (5 bases). CDR3 length: 12 amino acids. Germline lookup yields CDR1 ENHRY and CDR2 SYGVKD. Trimming cost V 9 bases and J 0 bases, with 8 bases left between them. CDR3 residues: CAIQGSNYGYTF. CDR3 bases: TGTGCCATTCAGGGTTCTAACTATGGCTACACCTTC.

The rearrangement uses TRBV2 and TRBJ2-1; 12 bases agree with TRBD2. V dropped 4 bases and J dropped 2; count of bases not matched to a gene: 0. In germline, CDR1 is SNHLY, CDR2 FYNNEI. This CDR3 is built from 15 residues. CDR3 loop: CASSGLAGAYNEQFF. The CDR3 DNA is TGTGCCAGCAGTGGACTAGCGGGGGCCTACAATGAGCAGTTCTTC. The entire variable domain, with the rest obtained from reference TRBV2 and TRBJ2-1, is as follows: EPEVTQTPSHQVTQMGQEVILRCVPISNHLYFYWYRQILGQKVEFLVSFYNNEISEKSEIFDDQFSVERPDGSNFTLKIRSTKLEDSAMYFCASSGLAGAYNEQFFGPGTRLTVL.

The V gene is TRBV19, the J gene TRBJ2-4, with 7 bases fitting TRBD1. There are 16 residues in the CDR3. Trimming took 3 bases from V and 4 from J; bases not matched to a gene: 9. Germline loops: CDR1 LNHDA, CDR2 SQIVND (reference sequence). In DNA form, the CDR3 reads TGTGCCAGTAGTATGCTAGGGGGCGCTTTTAAAAACATTCAGTACTTC. This sequence encodes CASSMLGGAFKNIQYF.

The chain joins TRBV7-9 to TRBJ2-6; TRBD1 matches 7 bases. V gave up 2 bases and J gave up 2 bases; unmatched junction bases: 9. In germline, CDR1 is SEHNR, CDR2 FQNEAQ (reference sequence). There are 18 residues in the CDR3. CDR3 bases: TGTGCCAGCAGCTTACGAGCTTGGCAGGGGGCTGGGGCCAACGTCCTGACTTTC. Translated: CASSLRAWQGAGANVLTF.

The rearrangement joins TRBV20-1 to TRBJ2-1; 9 bases fit TRBD2. Per the germline V gene, CDR1 is DFQATT and CDR2 is SNEGSKA (reference sequence). CDR3 length equals 11 residues. The V gene end was trimmed by 5 bases and the J gene end by 15 bases; junction bases not matched to a gene: 8. CDR3 coding DNA: TGCAGTGCTCACAAAGCGGGGGGCATGTTCTTC. This sequence encodes CSAHKAGGMFF.

This rearrangement joins TRBV5-1 to TRBJ2-5, with 8 nucleotides matching TRBD1. The ends lost 2 bases at V and 1 base at J; junction bases unmatched: 7. Germline-derived CDR1 and CDR2 are SGHRS and YFSETQ. The CDR3 consists of 16 residues. In nucleotides, the CDR3 is TGCGCCAGCAGCTTCGGGACAGGAGTCGGCCAAGAGACCCAGTACTTC. Translated, it gives CASSFGTGVGQETQYF.

The V gene is TRBV4-3, the J gene TRBJ2-3; tentatively, D is TRBD2 (6 bases). V dropped 7 bases and J dropped 4 bases, with 18 bases sitting between them. Germline V gene lookup returns CDR1 LGHNA and CDR2 YSLEER. The CDR3 extends over 15 amino acids. Written as DNA, the CDR3 is TGCGCCAGCACCCCGGACCTAGCGCGAGCAGATACGCAGTATTTT. Its protein is CASTPDLARADTQYF.

The genes are TRBV19 and TRBJ1-5; no definite D call. V lost 3 bases, J lost 2 bases, and 17 bases lay in between. The germline CDR1 and CDR2 sequences are LNHDA and SQIVND (reference sequence). This CDR3 is 17 amino acids long. The CDR3 DNA follows: TGTGCCAGTAGTATTTCCGGAGGCCCCGGTGGCAATCAGCCCCAGCATTTT. It translates to CASSISGGPGGNQPQHF.